The 6 T cell receptor beta chains below all came from one sample that was sequenced in a study of technical replicates of blood from several donors (dated by TCRdb to 2015 to 2018). Receptor amplification or capture employed the immunoSEQ multiplex PCR assay. TCRdb took over this immuneACCESS table, retaining in-frame rearrangements with V and J assigned. Such tables are incomplete; in checked studies, under half of the missing clones stem from an unresolved V gene, and the remainder is unexplained. Present in this sample are tens of thousands of clones, 90% to 95% of which were seen just once. 0.26% of the sample goes to the ten largest clones. Sequencing was done on a sample of T cells isolated from PBMCs. The source is a human donor in good health.

This chain links TRBV7-3 with TRBJ2-7; weak D call: TRBD1 (5 bases). Trimming left V 3 bases short and J 7 bases short, with 16 bases between. The CDR3 is 14 residues long. CDR1 and CDR2 (germline): SGHTA, FQGTGA. CDR3 sequence (DNA): TGTGCCAGCAGCTTGTGGGGCGGTGTGAGTGAGCAGTACTTC. Translating gives CASSLWGGVSEQYF.

The genes are TRBV14 and TRBJ2-7; 10 nucleotides match TRBD2. Per germline, CDR1 SGHDN and CDR2 FVKESK. The CDR3 length is 19 residues. V lost 0 bases to trimming and J lost 5 bases; unmatched junction nucleotides: 16. CDR3 sequence reads: CASSQDRGSGRFSSDEQYF. The CDR3 nucleotides read TGTGCCAGCAGCCAAGATCGGGGTAGCGGGAGGTTCTCATCCGACGAGCAGTACTTC.

V usage is TRBV29-1 and J usage is TRBJ2-7; weak D call: TRBD1 (5 bases). Looked up from germline, CDR1 is SQVTM and CDR2 is ANQGSEA. The CDR3 is 11 amino acids. Trimming stripped 0 bases from V and 6 bases from J, with 6 bases between. CDR3 residues: CSVEEGVEQYF. The CDR3 DNA sequence: TGCAGCGTTGAAGAAGGGGTCGAGCAGTACTTC.

The V gene is TRBV6-5, the J gene TRBJ2-7, with a possible D match to TRBD1 (5 bases). Germline V gives CDR1 MNHEY, CDR2 SVGAGI. V lost 4 bases to trimming and J lost 2 bases, with 12 bases between them. CDR3 length equals 14 residues. DNA of the CDR3: TGTGCCAGCAGTTCGACAGTATCCCCCTACGAGCAGTACTTC. Its translation: CASSSTVSPYEQYF.

The V gene is TRBV7-8, the J gene TRBJ2-3, with D perhaps TRBD2 (7 bases). Trimming left V 5 bases short and J 2 bases short, with 20 bases between. The CDR3 is 17 amino acids. The germline gives CDR1 SGHVS, CDR2 FQNEAQ. For the CDR3, the DNA is TGTGCCAGCAGCCTAATGGTCCCAGGGGACTACACAGATACGCAGTATTTT. It encodes CASSLMVPGDYTDTQYF. The complete variable domain, with remaining parts taken from reference TRBV7-8 and TRBJ2-3, reads GAGVSQSPRYKVAKRGQDVALRCDPISGHVSLFWYQQALGQGPEFLTYFQNEAQLDKSGLPSDRFFAERPEGSVSTLKIQRTQQEDSAVYLCASSLMVPGDYTDTQYFGPGTRLTVL.

V and J are TRBV25-1 and TRBJ1-2; D ambiguous. CDR1 MGHDK and CDR2 SYGVNS come from the germline V gene. The CDR3 covers 17 residues. Trimming stripped 0 bases from V and 8 bases from J, with 22 bases between. The CDR3 loop reads CASSEYQNLDAQRGYTF. For the CDR3, the DNA is TGTGCCAGCAGTGAATACCAAAATCTGGACGCCCAGCGGGGCTACACCTTC.